The entry below gives a single T cell receptor (beta chain) sequence along with its context. Antigen: not known. These data are taken from a study of cytomegalovirus exposure and HLA in healthy donors. Unmatched junction bases numbered 9, after V lost 5 bases and J lost 6 bases. Germline V gives CDR1 MDHEN, CDR2 SYDVKM. CDR3 length: 14 residues. Study-level points and caveats: One variant, a missense change in DCLRE1C, was linked in a later analysis to TCR beta V- and J-gene trimming.

The study ran its PCR with 60 Vbeta and 13 Jbeta primers. Only in-frame clones appear in the TCRdb table, and some are missing; sequencing was by immunoSEQ multiplex PCR. The sample shows some 220,000 clones, 70% to 80% of them seen only once. The receptor's source is a woman aged 55-69 years in good health and CMV-seropositive. The sample comprised PBMCs. The chain recombines TRBV28 with TRBJ2-7; 8 bases fit TRBD1. In nucleotides, the CDR3 is TGTGCCAGCAGTAGGGGACAGGCATACGGCGAGCAGTACTTC. This encodes CASSRGQAYGEQYF.